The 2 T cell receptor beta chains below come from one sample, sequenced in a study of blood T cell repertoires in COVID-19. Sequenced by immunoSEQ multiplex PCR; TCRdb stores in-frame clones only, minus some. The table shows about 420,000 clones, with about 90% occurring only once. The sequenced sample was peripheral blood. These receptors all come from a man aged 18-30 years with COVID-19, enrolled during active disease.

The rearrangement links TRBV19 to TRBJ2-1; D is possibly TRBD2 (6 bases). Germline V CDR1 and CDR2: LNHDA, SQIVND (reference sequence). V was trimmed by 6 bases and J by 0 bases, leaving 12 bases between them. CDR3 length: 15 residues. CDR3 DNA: TGTGCCAGTAGCAAGACGACTAGCTCCTACAATGAGCAGTTCTTC. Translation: CASSKTTSSYNEQFF.

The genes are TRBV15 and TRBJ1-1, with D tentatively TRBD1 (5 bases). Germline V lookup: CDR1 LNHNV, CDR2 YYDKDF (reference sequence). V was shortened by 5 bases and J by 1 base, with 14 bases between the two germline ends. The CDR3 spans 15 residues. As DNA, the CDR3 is TGTGCCACCAGCGAAGCCGGGACTGCGAACACTGAAGCTTTCTTT. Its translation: CATSEAGTANTEAFF.